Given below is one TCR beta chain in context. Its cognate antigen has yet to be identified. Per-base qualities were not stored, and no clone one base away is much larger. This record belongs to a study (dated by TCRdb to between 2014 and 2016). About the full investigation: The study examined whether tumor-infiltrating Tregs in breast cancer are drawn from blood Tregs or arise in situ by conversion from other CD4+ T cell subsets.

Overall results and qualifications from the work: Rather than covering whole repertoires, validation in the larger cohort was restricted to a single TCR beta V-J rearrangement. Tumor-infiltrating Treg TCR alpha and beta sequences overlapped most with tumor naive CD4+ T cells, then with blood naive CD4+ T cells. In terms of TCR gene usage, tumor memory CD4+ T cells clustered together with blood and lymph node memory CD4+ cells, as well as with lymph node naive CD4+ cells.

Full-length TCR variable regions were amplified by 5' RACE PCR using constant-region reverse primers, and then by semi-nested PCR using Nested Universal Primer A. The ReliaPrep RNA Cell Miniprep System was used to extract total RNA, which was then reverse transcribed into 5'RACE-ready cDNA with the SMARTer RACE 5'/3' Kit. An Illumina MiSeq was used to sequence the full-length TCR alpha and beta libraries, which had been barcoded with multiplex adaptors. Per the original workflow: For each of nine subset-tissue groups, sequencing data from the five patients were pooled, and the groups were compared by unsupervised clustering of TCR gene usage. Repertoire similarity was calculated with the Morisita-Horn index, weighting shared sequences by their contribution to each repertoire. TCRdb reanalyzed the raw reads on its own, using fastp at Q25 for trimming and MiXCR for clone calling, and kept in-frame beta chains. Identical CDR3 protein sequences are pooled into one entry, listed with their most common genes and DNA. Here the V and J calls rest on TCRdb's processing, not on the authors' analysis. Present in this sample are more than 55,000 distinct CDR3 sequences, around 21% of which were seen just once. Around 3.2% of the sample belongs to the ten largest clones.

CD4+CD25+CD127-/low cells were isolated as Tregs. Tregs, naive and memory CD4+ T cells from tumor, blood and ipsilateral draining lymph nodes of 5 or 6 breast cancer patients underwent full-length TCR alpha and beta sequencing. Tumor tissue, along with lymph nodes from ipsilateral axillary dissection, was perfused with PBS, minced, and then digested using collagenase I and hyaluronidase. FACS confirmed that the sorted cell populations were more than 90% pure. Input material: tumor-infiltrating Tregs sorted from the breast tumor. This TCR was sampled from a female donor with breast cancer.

The CDR3 region has the sequence CASSFLGDTEAFF. The base sequence is TGTGCCAGCAGTTTCTTGGGGGACACTGAAGCTTTCTTT. In this chain, TRBV28 is recombined with TRBJ1-1; TRBD1 is possibly the D segment (5 matching bases). V and J are truncated by 3 bases and 3 bases respectively, leaving an intervening sequence of 8 bases. CDR1 is given as MDHEN and CDR2 as SYDVKM, both from the germline V gene. Its CDR3 holds 13 amino acids, cysteine through phenylalanine. Just CDR3 DNA is preserved here, 39 bases in frame from base 1.